This TCR beta chain was retrieved from a study of cytomegalovirus exposure and HLA in healthy donors. CDR1 and CDR2 from the germline V gene are MNHEY and SMNVEV (reference sequence). After removal of 5 bases from V and 3 bases from J, the junction contained 9 bases not matched to a gene. This CDR3 has 17 residues. This PCR relied on a set of 60 Vbeta primers and 13 Jbeta primers. TCRdb's copy holds only in-frame clones and misses some; the assay was immunoSEQ multiplex PCR. The table lists approximately 150,000 clones, around 82% of them singletons. Comment on this clone: Antigen unknown.

Study-wide points: Within an earlier analysis, most TCR beta V segments proved productive either about 90% or about 30% of the time. Within the data, a cluster of highly shared sequence variants was likely a sequencing artifact.

The V gene is TRBV27, the J gene TRBJ2-7; 14 nucleotides match TRBD2. Sequenced material: PBMCs. This sequence was found in a man younger than 30 in good health and CMV-seropositive. CDR3 region: CASSLGTSGSRFYEQYF. The CDR3 DNA is TGTGCCAGCAGTCTCGGGACTAGCGGGAGTAGATTCTACGAGCAGTACTTC.